This paragraph covers one T cell receptor (beta chain) sequence. Its antigen is currently unknown. This sample was included in a study of cytomegalovirus exposure and HLA in healthy donors. Findings and caveats of the study: An apparent linkage of common viral pathogens to several of the most significant clusters emerged in a later analysis. Altogether, 160 or so TCR beta chains were recorded as cytomegalovirus-associated. In a later analysis, a missense DCLRE1C variant was linked to TCR beta V- and J-gene trimming.

A multiplex PCR was run with 60 Vbeta primers and 13 Jbeta primers. Assay used: immunoSEQ multiplex PCR; TCRdb lists only in-frame clones, some missing. This table holds about 55,000 clones. This CDR3 has 14 residues. With V trimmed by 2 bases and J by 2 bases, 1 base remained unmatched. From germline, CDR1 is MNHNS and CDR2 SASEGT. This receptor was identified in a man between 50 and 59 years old in good health and CMV-seropositive. V gene TRBV6-1 combines with J gene TRBJ2-3, with 7 bases fitting TRBD2. The sequencing input was PBMCs. For the CDR3, the DNA is TGTGCCAGCAGTGAACGGGGGGACACAGATACGCAGTATTTT. Translating gives CASSERGDTDTQYF.